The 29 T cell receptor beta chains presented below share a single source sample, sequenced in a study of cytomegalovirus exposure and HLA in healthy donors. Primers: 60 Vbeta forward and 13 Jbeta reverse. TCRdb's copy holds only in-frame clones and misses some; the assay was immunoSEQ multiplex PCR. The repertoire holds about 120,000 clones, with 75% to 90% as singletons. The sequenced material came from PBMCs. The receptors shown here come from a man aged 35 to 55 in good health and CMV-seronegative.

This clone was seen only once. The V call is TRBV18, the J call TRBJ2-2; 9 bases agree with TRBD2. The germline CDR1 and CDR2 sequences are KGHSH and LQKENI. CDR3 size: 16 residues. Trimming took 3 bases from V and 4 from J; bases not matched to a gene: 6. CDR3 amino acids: CASSPIAGGVTGELFF. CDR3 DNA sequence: TGTGCCAGCTCACCGATTGCGGGAGGGGTCACCGGGGAGCTGTTTTTT.

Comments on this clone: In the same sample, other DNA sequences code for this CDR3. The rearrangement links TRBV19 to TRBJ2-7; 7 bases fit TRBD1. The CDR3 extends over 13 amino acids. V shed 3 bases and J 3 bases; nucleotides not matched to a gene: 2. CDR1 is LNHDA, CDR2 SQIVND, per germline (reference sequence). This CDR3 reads CASSMDRSYEQYF. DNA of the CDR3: TGTGCCAGTAGTATGGACAGGAGCTACGAGCAGTACTTC.

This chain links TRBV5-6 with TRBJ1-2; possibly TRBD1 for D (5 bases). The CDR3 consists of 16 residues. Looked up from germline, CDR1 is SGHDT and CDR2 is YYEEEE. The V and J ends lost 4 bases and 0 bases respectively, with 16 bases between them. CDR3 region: CASSTLWGGANYGYTF. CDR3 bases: TGTGCCAGCAGCACCCTATGGGGGGGAGCTAACTATGGCTACACCTTC.

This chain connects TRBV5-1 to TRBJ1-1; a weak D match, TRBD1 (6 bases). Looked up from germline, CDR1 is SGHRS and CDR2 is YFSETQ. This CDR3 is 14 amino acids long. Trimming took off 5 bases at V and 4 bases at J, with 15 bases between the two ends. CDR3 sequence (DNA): TGCGCCAGCAGTCCCCAGGGGTCGGGCACTGAAGCTTTCTTT. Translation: CASSPQGSGTEAFF.

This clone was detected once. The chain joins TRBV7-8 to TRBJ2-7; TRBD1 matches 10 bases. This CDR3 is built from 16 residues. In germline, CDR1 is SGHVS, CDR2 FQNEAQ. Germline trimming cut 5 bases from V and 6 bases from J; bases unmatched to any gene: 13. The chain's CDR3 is CASSPSRDRGLLEQYF. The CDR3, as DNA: TGTGCCAGCAGCCCCAGCCGGGACAGGGGATTACTCGAGCAGTACTTC.

The CDR3 nucleotides read TGTGCCAGCAGCTTAGGACAGGGGTTGTCTGAAAAACTGTTTTTT. Translating gives CASSLGQGLSEKLFF. The chain employs TRBV7-9 and TRBJ1-4; 8 bases line up with TRBD1. Germline CDR1 SEHNR, CDR2 FQNEAQ (reference sequence). The CDR3 spans 15 residues. Losses at the gene ends were 1 base for V and 7 bases for J; bases not matched to a gene: 5.

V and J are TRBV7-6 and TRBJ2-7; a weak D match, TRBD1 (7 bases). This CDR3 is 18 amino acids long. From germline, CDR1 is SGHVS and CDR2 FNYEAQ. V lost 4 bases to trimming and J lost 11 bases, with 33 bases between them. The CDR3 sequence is CASSSDPDRASSVGLKYF. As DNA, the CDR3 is TGTGCCAGCAGCTCCGACCCTGACAGGGCCTCCTCCGTGGGACTTAAGTACTTC.

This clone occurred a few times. The CDR3 is CAISARTGGETQYF. CDR3 coding DNA: TGTGCCATCAGTGCTCGGACAGGTGGCGAGACCCAGTACTTC. This chain joins TRBV10-3 and TRBJ2-5, with 7 nucleotides matching TRBD1. CDR1 is ENHRY and CDR2 is SYGVKD in the germline V gene. This CDR3 has 14 amino acids. V dropped 4 bases and J dropped 5; count of bases not matched to a gene: 7.

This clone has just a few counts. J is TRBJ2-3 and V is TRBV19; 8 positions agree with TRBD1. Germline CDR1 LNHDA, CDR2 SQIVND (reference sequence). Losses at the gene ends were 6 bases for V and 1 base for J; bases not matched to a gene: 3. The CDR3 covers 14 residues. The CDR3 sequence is CASRLTGGTDTQYF. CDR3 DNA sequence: TGTGCCAGTAGGCTGACAGGGGGCACAGATACGCAGTATTTT. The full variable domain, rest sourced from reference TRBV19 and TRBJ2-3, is DGGITQSPKYLFRKEGQNVTLSCEQNLNHDAMYWYRQDPGQGLRLIYYSQIVNDFQKGDIAEGYSVSREKKESFPLTVTSAQKNPTAFYLCASRLTGGTDTQYFGPGTRLTVL.

DNA of the CDR3: TGTGCCAGTAGTCCTGGACAGGGAGCAGTTCCGATCTACGAGCAGTACTTC. Its protein product is CASSPGQGAVPIYEQYF. The rearrangement uses TRBV19 and TRBJ2-7; 8 bases match TRBD1. This CDR3 comprises 17 residues. V dropped 5 bases and J dropped 3; count of bases not matched to a gene: 15. The germline V gene encodes CDR1 LNHDA and CDR2 SQIVND (reference sequence).

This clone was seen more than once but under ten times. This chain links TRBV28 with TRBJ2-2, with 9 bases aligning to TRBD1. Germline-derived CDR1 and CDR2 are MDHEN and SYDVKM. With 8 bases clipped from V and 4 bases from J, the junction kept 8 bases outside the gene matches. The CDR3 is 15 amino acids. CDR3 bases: TGTGCCAGCTACTACAGGGGGCTGGTCACCGGGGAGCTGTTTTTT. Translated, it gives CASYYRGLVTGELFF.

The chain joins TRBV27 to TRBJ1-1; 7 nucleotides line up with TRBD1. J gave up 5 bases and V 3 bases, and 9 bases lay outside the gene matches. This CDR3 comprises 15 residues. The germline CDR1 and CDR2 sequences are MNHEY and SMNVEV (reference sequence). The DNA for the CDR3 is TGTGCCAGCAGTTTTTTCTTCCCAGGGGGAACTGAAGCTTTCTTT. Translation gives CASSFFFPGGTEAFF.

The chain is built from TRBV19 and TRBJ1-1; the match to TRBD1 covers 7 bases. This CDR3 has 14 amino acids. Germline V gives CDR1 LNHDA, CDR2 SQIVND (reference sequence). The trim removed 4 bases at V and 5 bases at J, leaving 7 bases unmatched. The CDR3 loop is CASSSRQGGTEAFF. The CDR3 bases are TGTGCCAGTAGTAGCCGACAGGGCGGGACTGAAGCTTTCTTT.

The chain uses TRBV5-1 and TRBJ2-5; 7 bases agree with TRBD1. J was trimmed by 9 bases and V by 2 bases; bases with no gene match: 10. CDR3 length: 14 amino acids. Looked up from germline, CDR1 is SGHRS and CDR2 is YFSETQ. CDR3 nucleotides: TGCGCCAGCAGCTTAGACAGGGTGAAGGAGGCCCAGTACTTC. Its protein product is CASSLDRVKEAQYF.

The CDR3 region has the DNA TGCGCCAGCAGACTAGCGGTAAACACCGGGGAGCTGTTTTTT. It yields the protein CASRLAVNTGELFF. The V call is TRBV5-1, the J call TRBJ2-2; 8 nucleotides align to TRBD2. The CDR3 contains 14 residues. With V trimmed by 5 bases and J by 2 bases, 2 bases remained unmatched. The germline gives CDR1 SGHRS, CDR2 YFSETQ.

CDR3 DNA: TGTGCCAGCAGCGTAGGTGTAGCATCTAACTATGGCTACACCTTC. Residues: CASSVGVASNYGYTF. The chain carries TRBV9 and TRBJ1-2, with D uncertain. The V end was cut by 0 bases, the J end by 0 bases, with 9 bases between. CDR3 size: 15 residues. Looked up from germline, CDR1 is SGDLS and CDR2 is YYNGEE. Filled out from reference TRBV9 and TRBJ1-2, the complete variable domain reads DSGVTQTPKHLITATGQRVTLRCSPRSGDLSVYWYQQSLDQGLQFLIQYYNGEERAKGNILERFSAQQFPDLHSELNLSSLELGDSALYFCASSVGVASNYGYTFGSGTRLTVV.

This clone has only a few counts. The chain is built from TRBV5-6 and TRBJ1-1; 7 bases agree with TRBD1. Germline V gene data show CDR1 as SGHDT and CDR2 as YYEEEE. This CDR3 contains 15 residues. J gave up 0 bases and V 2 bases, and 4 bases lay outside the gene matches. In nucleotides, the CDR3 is TGTGCCAGCAGCTTCACGGGACAGATGAACACTGAAGCTTTCTTT. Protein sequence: CASSFTGQMNTEAFF.

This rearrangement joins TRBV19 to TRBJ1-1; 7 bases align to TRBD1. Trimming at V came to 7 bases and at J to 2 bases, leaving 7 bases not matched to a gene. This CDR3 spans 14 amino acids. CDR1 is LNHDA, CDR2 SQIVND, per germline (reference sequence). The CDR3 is CASMTGSLNTEAFF. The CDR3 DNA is TGTGCCAGTATGACAGGGTCGTTAAACACTGAAGCTTTCTTT.

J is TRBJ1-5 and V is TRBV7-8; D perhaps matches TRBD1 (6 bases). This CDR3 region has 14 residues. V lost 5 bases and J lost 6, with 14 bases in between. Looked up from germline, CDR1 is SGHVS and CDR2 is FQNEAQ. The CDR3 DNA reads TGTGCCAGCAGCCCCATCAACAGGGTTCAGCCCCAGCATTTT. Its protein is CASSPINRVQPQHF.

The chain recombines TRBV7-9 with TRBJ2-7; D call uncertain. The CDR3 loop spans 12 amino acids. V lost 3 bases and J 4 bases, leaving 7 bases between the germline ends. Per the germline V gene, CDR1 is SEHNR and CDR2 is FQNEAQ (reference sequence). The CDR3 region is CASSFSAYEQYF. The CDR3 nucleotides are TGTGCCAGCAGCTTCAGCGCGTACGAGCAGTACTTC.

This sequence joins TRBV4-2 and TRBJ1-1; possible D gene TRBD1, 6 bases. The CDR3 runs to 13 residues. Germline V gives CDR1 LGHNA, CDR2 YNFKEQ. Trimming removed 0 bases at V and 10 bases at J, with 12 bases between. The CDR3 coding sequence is TGTGCCAGCAGCCAAGACAGGGGTGGGCGAGCTTTCTTT. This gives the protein CASSQDRGGRAFF.

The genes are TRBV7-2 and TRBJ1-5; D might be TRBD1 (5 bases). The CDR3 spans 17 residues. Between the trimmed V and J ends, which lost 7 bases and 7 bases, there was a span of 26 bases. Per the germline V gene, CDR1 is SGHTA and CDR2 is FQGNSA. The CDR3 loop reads CASTPLARAEGSQPQHF. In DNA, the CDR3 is TGTGCCAGCACCCCTCTTGCCAGGGCGGAGGGTAGCCAGCCCCAGCATTTT.

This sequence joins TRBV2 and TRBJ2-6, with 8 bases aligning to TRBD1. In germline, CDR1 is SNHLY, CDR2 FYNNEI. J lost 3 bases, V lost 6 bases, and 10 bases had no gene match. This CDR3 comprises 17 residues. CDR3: CASSTGTGRFGANVLTF. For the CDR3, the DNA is TGTGCCAGCAGCACCGGGACAGGCCGTTTTGGGGCCAACGTCCTGACTTTC.

CDR3 DNA: TGTGCCAGCAGGGGGACAGGGAGCAACTATGGCTACACCTTC. It codes for CASRGTGSNYGYTF. The chain uses TRBV27 and TRBJ1-2, with 9 bases identical to TRBD1. The CDR3 contains 14 residues. V shed 6 bases and J 2 bases; nucleotides not matched to a gene: 4. The germline V gene encodes CDR1 MNHEY and CDR2 SMNVEV (reference sequence).

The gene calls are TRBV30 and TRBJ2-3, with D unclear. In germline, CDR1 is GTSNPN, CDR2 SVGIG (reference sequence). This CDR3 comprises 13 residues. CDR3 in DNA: TGTGCTTTCGACCAGACTAGCACAGATACGCAGTATTTT. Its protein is CAFDQTSTDTQYF.

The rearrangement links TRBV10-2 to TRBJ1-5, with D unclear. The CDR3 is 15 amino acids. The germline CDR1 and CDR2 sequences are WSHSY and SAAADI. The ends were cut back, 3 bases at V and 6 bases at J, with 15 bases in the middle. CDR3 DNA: TGCGCCAGCAGTGAAAACTATCCAACGGGTCAGCCCCAGCATTTT. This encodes CASSENYPTGQPQHF.

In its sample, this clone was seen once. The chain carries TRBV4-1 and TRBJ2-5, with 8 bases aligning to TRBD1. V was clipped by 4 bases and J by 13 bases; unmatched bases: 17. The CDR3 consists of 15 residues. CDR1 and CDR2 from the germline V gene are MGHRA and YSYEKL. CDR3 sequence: CASSRPGQGARVLYF. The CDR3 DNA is TGCGCCAGCAGCCGCCCGGGGCAGGGGGCCCGAGTGCTGTACTTC.

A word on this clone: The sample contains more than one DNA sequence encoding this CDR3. CDR3 region: CASSSSGGNQPQHF. In DNA form, the CDR3 reads TGTGCCAGCAGTTCATCCGGGGGAAATCAGCCCCAGCATTTT. The rearrangement joins TRBV28 to TRBJ1-5; maybe TRBD1 (5 bases). V lost 4 bases, J lost 4 bases, and 11 bases lay in between. This CDR3 is 14 amino acids long. CDR1 is MDHEN and CDR2 is SYDVKM in the germline V gene.

CDR3 coding DNA: TGTGCCTGGAGTGTACTAGGGACTAGCGGGGGGCGGGGCGAGCAGTACTTC. Protein: CAWSVLGTSGGRGEQYF. V and J are TRBV30 and TRBJ2-7; 15 nucleotides match TRBD2. In germline, CDR1 is GTSNPN, CDR2 SVGIG (reference sequence). The CDR3 runs to 17 residues. Unmatched junction bases numbered 9, after V lost 0 bases and J lost 6 bases.